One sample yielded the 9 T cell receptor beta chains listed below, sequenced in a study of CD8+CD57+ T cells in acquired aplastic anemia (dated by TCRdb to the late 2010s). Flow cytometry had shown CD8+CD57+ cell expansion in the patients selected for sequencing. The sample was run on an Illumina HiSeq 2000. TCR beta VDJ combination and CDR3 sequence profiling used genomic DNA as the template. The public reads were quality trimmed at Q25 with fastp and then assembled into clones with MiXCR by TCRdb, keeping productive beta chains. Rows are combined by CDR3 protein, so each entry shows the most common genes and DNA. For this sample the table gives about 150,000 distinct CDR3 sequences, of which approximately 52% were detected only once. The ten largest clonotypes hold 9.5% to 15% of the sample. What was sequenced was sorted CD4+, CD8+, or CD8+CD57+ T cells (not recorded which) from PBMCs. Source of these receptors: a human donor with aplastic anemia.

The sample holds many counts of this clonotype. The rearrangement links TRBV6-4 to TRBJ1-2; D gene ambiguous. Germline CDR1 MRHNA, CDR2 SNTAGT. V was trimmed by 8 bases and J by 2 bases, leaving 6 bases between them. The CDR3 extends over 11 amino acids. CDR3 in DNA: TGTGCCAGCCCCCCAAACTATGGCTACACCTTC. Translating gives CASPPNYGYTF.

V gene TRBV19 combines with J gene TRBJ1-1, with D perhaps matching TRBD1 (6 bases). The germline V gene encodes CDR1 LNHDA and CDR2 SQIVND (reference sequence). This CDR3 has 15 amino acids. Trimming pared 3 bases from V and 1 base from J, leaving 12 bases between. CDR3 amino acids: CASSMASTGNTEAFF. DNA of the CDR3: TGTGCCAGTAGTATGGCCTCGACAGGGAACACTGAAGCTTTCTTT.

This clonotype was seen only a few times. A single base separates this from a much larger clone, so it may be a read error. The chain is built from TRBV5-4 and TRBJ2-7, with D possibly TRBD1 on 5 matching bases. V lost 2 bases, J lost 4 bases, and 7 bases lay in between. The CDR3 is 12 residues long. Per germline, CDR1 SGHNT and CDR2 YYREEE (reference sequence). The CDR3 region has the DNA TGTGCCAGCAGCTTAAGGGGTTACGAGCAGTACTTC. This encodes CASSLRGYEQYF.

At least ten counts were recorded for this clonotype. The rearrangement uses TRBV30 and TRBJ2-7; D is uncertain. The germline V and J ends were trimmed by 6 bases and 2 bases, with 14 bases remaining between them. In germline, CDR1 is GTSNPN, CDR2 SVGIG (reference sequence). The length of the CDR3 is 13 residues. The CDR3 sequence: CACPWTTPYEQYF. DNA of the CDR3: TGTGCCTGCCCGTGGACCACTCCCTACGAGCAGTACTTC.

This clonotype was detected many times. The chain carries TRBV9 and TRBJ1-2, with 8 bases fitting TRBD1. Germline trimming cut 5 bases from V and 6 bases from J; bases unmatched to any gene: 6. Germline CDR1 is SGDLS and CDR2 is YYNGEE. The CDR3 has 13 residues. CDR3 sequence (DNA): TGTGCCAGCAGGGAGGGACAGGATCATGGCTACACCTTC. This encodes CASREGQDHGYTF.

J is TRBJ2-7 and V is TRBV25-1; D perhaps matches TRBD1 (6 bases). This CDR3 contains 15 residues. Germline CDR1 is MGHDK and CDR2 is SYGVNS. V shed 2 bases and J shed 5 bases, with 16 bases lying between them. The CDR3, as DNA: TGTGCCAGCAGTGAAGTTGGGGACACGGTCCACGAGCAGTACTTC. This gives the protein CASSEVGDTVHEQYF.

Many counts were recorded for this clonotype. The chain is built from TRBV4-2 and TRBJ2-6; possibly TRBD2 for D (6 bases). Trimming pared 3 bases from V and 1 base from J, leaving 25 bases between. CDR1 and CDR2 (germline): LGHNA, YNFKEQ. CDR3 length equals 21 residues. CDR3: CASSHWPKVGGGWSGANVLTF. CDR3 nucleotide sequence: TGTGCCAGCAGCCACTGGCCAAAGGTGGGGGGAGGATGGTCTGGGGCCAACGTCCTGACTTTC.

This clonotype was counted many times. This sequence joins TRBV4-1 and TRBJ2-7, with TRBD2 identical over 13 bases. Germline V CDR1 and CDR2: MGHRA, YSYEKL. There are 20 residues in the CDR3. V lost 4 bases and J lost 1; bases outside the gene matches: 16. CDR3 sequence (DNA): TGCGCCAGCAGCCCGATCGGTGACTCCGGGACTAGCGGGGCGTCCTACGAGCAGTACTTC. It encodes CASSPIGDSGTSGASYEQYF.

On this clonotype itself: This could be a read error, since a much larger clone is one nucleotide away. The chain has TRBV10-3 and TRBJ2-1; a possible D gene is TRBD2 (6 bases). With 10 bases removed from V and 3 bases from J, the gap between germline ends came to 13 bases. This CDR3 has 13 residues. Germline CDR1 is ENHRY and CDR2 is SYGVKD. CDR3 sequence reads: CASGGTLYNEQFF. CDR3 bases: TGTGCCAGCGGTGGGACTCTCTACAATGAGCAGTTCTTC.